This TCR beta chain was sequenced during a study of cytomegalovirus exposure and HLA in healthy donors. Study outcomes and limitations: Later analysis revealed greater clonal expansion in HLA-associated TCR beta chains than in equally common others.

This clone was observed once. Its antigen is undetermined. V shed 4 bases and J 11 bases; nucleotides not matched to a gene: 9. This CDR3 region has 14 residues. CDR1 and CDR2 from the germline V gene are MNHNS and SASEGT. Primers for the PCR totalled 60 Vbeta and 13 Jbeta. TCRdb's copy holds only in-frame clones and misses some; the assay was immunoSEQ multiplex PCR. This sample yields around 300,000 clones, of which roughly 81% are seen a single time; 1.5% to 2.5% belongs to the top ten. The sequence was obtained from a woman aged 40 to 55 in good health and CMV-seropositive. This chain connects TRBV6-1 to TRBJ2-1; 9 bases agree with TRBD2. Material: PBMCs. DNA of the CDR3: TGTGCCAGCAGTGCGACGGGACTAGCTTTTAAGCAGTTCTTC. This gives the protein CASSATGLAFKQFF.